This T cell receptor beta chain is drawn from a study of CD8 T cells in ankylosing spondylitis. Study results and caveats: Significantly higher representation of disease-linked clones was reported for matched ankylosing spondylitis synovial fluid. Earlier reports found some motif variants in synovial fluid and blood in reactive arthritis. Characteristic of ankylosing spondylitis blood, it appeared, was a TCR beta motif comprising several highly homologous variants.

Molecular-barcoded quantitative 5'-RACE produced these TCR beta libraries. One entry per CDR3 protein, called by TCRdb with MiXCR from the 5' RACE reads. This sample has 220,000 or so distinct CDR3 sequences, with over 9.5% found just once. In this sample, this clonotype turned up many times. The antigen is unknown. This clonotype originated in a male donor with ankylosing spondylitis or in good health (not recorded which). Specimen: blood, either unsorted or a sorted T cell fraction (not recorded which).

CDR3 bases: TGTGCCAGCAGCTTAGGACTAGCGGGGGGCACGCAGTATTTT. The encoded protein is CASSLGLAGGTQYF. The J gene is TRBJ2-3, the V gene TRBV11-2, with 13 nucleotides matching TRBD2. In germline, CDR1 is SGHAT, CDR2 FQNNGV. This CDR3 is built from 14 residues. Trimming removed 1 base from V and 9 bases from J; junction bases left unmatched: 1.